Listed below are T cell receptor beta chains from one sample, sequenced in a study of T cell responses to AZD1222 COVID-19 vaccine. Libraries were prepared by immunoSEQ multiplex PCR; TCRdb keeps only in-frame clonotypes and omits some of them. Of some 120,000 clones listed, more than 85% are singletons. The source was peripheral blood, collected on day 0 of AZD1222 vaccination. The origin of the receptors is an adult in good health. Both conserved end residues are part of each CDR3. The D gene is left open where the match is weak. The size entry is marked missing in some rows and otherwise reads once, few, many or a size class.

TRBJ1-2 | NA | NA | TRBV2 | 13 | CASSVLASYGYTF | TGTGCCAGCAGTGTCCTGGCCTCCTATGGCTACACCTTC
TRBJ1-4 | NA | NA | TRBV5-4 | 16 | CASSFEGSWSNEKLFF | TGTGCCAGCAGCTTTGAAGGGAGTTGGTCTAATGAAAAACTGTTTTTT
TRBJ2-2 | NA | TRBD1 | TRBV24-1 | 16 | CATSDLPGQGGGELFF | TGTGCCACCAGTGATTTGCCGGGACAGGGTGGCGGGGAGCTGTTTTTT
TRBJ2-1 | NA | TRBD1 | TRBV6-5 | 14 | CASSPDRGVNEQFF | TGTGCCAGCAGTCCGGACAGGGGCGTAAATGAGCAGTTCTTC
TRBJ2-7 | NA | NA | TRBV27 | 14 | CASSLGQGPYEQYF | TGTGCCAGCAGTTTAGGGCAGGGACCCTACGAGCAGTACTTC
TRBJ2-2 | many | NA | TRBV24-1 | 15 | CATSDLRGDTGELFF | TGTGCCACCAGTGATTTGAGGGGAGACACCGGGGAGCTGTTTTTT
TRBJ2-3 | once | NA | TRBV27 | 14 | CASSLSRVADTQYF | TGTGCCAGCAGTTTATCGAGGGTCGCAGATACGCAGTATTTT
TRBJ1-1 | NA | NA | TRBV6-6 | 17 | CASSRKTFRGRNTEAFF | TGTGCCAGCAGTCGAAAAACCTTCCGGGGCCGGAACACTGAAGCTTTCTTT
TRBJ2-1 | NA | NA | TRBV9 | 14 | CASSVGSSYNEQFF | TGTGCCAGCAGCGTAGGGAGCTCCTACAATGAGCAGTTCTTC
TRBJ2-2 | NA | TRBD2 | TRBV6-5 | 15 | CASSSAGGSTGELFF | TGTGCCAGCAGTTCCGCGGGAGGGAGCACCGGGGAGCTGTTTTTT
TRBJ2-1 | NA | NA | TRBV19 | 12 | CASSPGSGEQFF | TGTGCCAGTAGTCCAGGGTCGGGTGAGCAGTTCTTC
TRBJ1-1 | NA | NA | TRBV5-1 | 15 | CASSLEAGRNTEAFF | TGCGCCAGCAGCTTGGAGGCGGGAAGGAACACTGAAGCTTTCTTT
TRBJ2-5 | NA | NA | TRBV12-3/TRBV12-4 | 13 | CASSLDFQETQYF | TGTGCCAGCAGTCTGGACTTTCAAGAGACCCAGTACTTC
TRBJ2-2 | NA | NA | TRBV6-5 | 12 | CASSPPAGELFF | TGTGCCAGCTCCCCCCCGGCAGGGGAGCTGTTTTTT
TRBJ1-2 | NA | NA | TRBV7-2 | 14 | CASMPRQQTYGYTF | TGTGCCAGCATGCCTAGACAGCAAACCTATGGCTACACCTTC
TRBJ2-1 | NA | NA | TRBV6-2/TRBV6-3 | 15 | CASSYAPVGYNEQFF | TGTGCCAGCAGTTACGCTCCCGTAGGGTACAATGAGCAGTTCTTC
TRBJ2-1 | once | TRBD2 | TRBV6-5 | 14 | CASRTSGRMDEQFF | TGTGCCAGCAGAACTAGCGGGAGAATGGATGAGCAGTTCTTC
TRBJ2-1 | NA | TRBD2 | TRBV2 | 16 | CASSEAGGSSYNEQFF | TGTGCCAGCAGTGAAGCGGGCGGGAGCTCCTACAATGAGCAGTTCTTC
TRBJ2-1 | NA | NA | TRBV7-9 | 14 | CASSLVSGYNEQFF | TGTGCCAGCAGCTTAGTCAGTGGATACAATGAGCAGTTCTTC
TRBJ1-3 | NA | TRBD1 | TRBV7-2 | 15 | CASSPQTGPGNTIYF | TGTGCCAGCAGCCCCCAGACAGGGCCTGGAAACACCATATATTTT